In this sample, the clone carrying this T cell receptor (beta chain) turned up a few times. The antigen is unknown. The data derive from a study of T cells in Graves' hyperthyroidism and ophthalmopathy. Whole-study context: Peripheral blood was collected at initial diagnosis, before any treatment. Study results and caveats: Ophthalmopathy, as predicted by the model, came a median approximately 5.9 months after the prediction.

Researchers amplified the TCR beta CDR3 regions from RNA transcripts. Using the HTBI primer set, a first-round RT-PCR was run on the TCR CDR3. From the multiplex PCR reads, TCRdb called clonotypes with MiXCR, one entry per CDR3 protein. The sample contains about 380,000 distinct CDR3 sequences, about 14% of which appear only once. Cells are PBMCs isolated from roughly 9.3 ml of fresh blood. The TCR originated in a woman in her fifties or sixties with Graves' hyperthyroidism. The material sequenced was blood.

The chain's CDR3 is CASSLSSTAYGYTF. The CDR3 DNA is TGTGCCAGCAGCCTCTCCTCCACAGCCTATGGCTACACCTTC. The genes are TRBV11-2 and TRBJ1-2, with D unresolved. The CDR3 has 14 amino acids. CDR1 is SGHAT, CDR2 FQNNGV, per germline. Trimming took off 5 bases at V and 4 bases at J, with 14 bases between the two ends.